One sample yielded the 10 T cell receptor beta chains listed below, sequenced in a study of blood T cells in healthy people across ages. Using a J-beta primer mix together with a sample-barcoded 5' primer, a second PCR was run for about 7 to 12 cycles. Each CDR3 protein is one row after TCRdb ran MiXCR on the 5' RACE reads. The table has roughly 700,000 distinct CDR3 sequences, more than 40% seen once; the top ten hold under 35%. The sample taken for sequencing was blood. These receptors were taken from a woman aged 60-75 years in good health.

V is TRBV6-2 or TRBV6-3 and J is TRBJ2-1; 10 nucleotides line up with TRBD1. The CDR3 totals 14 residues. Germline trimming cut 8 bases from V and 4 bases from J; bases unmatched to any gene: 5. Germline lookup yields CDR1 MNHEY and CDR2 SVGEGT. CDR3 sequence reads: CASSWTGGYNEQFF. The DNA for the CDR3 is TGTGCCAGCTCCTGGACAGGGGGTTACAATGAGCAGTTCTTC.

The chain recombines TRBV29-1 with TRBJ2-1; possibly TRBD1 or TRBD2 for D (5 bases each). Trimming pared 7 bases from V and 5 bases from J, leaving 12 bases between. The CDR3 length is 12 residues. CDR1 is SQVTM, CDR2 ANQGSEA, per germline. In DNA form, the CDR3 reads TGCAGCGCCGGGGCCCCGAACAATGAGCAGTTCTTC. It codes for CSAGAPNNEQFF.

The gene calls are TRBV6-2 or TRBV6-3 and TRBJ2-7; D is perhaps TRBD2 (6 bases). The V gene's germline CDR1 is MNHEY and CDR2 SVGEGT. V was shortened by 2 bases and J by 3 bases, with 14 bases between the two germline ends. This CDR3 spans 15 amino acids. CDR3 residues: CASSYRASGDYEQYF. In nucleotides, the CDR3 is TGTGCCAGCAGTTACAGGGCTTCGGGGGACTACGAGCAGTACTTC.

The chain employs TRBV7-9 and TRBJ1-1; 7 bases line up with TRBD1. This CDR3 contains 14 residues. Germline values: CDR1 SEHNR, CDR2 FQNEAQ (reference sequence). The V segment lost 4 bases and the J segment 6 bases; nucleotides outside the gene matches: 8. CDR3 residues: CASSSLTGDPEAFF. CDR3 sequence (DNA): TGTGCCAGCAGCTCTCTCACAGGGGACCCTGAAGCTTTCTTT.

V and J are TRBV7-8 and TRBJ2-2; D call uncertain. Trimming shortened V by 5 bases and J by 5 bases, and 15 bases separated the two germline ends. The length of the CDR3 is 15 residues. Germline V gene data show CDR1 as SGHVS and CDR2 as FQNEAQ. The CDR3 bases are TGTGCCAGCAGCCCCTGGACGGTGAGAACCGGGGAGCTGTTTTTT. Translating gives CASSPWTVRTGELFF.

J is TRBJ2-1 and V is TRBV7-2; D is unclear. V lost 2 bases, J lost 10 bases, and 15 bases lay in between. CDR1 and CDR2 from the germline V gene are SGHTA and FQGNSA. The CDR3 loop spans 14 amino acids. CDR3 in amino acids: CASSLLVPGGEQFF. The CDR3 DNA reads TGTGCCAGCAGCTTACTAGTTCCAGGTGGAGAGCAGTTCTTC.

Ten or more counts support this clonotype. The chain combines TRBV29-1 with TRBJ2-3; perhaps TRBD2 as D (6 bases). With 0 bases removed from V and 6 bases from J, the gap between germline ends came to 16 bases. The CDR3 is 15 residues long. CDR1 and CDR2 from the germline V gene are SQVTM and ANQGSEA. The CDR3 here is CSVEDRRGASDTQYF. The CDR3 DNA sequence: TGCAGCGTTGAAGATCGGAGGGGCGCATCGGATACGCAGTATTTT.

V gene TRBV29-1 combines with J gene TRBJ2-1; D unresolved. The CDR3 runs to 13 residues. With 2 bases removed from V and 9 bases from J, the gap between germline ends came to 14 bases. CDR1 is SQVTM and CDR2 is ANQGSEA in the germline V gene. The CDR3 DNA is TGCAGCGTTGAAAGGCTTGGTTCCGGTGAGCAGTTCTTC. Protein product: CSVERLGSGEQFF.

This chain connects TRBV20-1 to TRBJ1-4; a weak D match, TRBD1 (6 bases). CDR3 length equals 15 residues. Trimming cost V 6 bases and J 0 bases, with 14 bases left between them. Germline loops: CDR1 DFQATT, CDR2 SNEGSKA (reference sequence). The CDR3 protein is CSAGRQAPTNEKLFF. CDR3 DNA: TGCAGTGCAGGTCGACAGGCCCCAACTAATGAAAAACTGTTTTTT.

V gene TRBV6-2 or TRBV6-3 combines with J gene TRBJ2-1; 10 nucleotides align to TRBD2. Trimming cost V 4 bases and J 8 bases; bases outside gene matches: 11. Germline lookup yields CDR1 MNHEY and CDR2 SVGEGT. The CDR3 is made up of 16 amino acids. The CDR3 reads CASSSRGASGSHEQFF. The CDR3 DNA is TGTGCCAGCAGTTCGAGAGGGGCTAGCGGGAGTCATGAGCAGTTCTTC.